The sequence of this TCR beta chain was determined in a study of T cell repertoires in cytomegalovirus infection. Study background: It was the public TCR beta signatures that indicated both CMV infection and matching HLA type.

One entry per CDR3 protein results from TCRdb running MiXCR on the reads. The sample includes some 600,000 distinct CDR3 sequences, less than 25% of them seen just once. Study-level points and caveats: Dominant in the ex vivo response were TCR beta clonotypes restricted by HLA-C and specific for CMV. Summed frequency of shared TCR beta families picked out CMV carriers who also had the relevant HLA.

This clonotype was observed at least ten times. Its antigen is unidentified. This CDR3 region has 14 residues. Trimming stripped 8 bases from V and 1 base from J, with 11 bases between. Germline V gives CDR1 LNHDA, CDR2 SQIVND (reference sequence). This receptor was identified in a human donor in good health (CMV status not recorded). Some clones in this sample may be carry-over from other donors' samples. This chain uses TRBV19 with TRBJ2-2; either TRBD1 or TRBD2 may fit D (5 bases each). Sample: CD8+ T cells from PBMCs. The CDR3 loop reads CASSPGLNTGELFF. In nucleotides, the CDR3 is TGTGCCAGTTCCCCGGGGCTGAACACCGGGGAGCTGTTTTTT.